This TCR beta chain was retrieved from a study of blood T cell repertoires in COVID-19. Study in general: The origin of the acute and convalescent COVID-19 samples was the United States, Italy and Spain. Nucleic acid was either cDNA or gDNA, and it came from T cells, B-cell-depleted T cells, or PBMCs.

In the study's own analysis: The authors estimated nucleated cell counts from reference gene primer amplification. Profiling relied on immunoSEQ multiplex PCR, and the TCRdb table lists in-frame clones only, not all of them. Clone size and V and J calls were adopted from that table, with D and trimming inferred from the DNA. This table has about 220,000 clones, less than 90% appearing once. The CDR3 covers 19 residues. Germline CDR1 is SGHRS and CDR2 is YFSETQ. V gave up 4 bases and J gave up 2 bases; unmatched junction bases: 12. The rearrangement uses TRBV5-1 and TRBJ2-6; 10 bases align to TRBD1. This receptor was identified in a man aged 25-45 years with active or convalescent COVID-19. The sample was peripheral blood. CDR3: CASSIPGTGVLPGANVLTF. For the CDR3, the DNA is TGCGCCAGCAGCATTCCCGGGACAGGGGTCCTTCCTGGGGCCAACGTCCTGACTTTC.